The source of this T cell receptor (beta chain) is a study of blood T cell repertoires in COVID-19 (dated by TCRdb to 2019 to 2021). Study-level background: Samples from collaborators originated in the United States, Italy and Spain and spanned both the acute and convalescent phases of COVID-19. The repertoires were released in a freely available public database meant as a resource for research on the immune response to SARS-CoV-2. Sample metadata almost always included a de-identified subject ID, COVID-19 status, age in years and sex. The prospective study material was composed of cDNA or gDNA derived from T cells, B-cell-depleted T cells, or PBMCs. The dataset comprised deeply sampled blood TCRbeta repertoires from subjects exposed to, actively infected with, or recovered from COVID-19. Samples were obtained from the ongoing ImmuneRACE study (first 160 participants) and from approximately 1,200 subjects provided by 6 global collaborators. HLA class I and class II types, where available, came from metadata supplied by the sample provider rather than from assay-based typing. What the work shows at the level of the full study, not this receptor alone: Clinical and demographic metadata were provided uncurated, with the amount varying by source and participant.

TCRbeta CDR3 regions were amplified from genomic DNA by means of the immunoSEQ Assay, a bias-controlled multiplex PCR. From the authors' description of their analysis: The number of nucleated cells in each sample was estimated by amplification of reference gene primers within the assay. To quantify the absolute abundance of each unique TCRbeta CDR3 rearrangement, sequence reads were collapsed and filtered. Productive Simpson clonality was computed per sample as the square root of Simpson's diversity index over productive rearrangements. TCRdb took this table from immuneACCESS and kept in-frame rearrangements with V and J called. Such tables lack part of the clones; where checked against another copy, unresolved V genes explain under half of the gap, and the rest is unexplained. The DNA gave D and trimming, while V, J and clone size come from that table. The sample table contains about 430,000 clones; only one count was recorded for more than 70% of them. The ten largest clones take up 1.2% to 1.5% of the sample.

As for this clone: Its antigen remains unidentified. The input lacks base qualities; no much larger clone sits a single base away.

Taken from cysteine to phenylalanine, the CDR3 has 11 residues. Kept here is only the CDR3 DNA, which spans 33 bases and is read in frame from base 1. The germline V gene (reference sequence) yields DFQATT for CDR1 and SNEGSKA for CDR2. V was cut back by 3 bases and J by 3 bases, leaving a gap of 5 bases between them. Participants in the prospective study were aged roughly 18 to 100 years, lived in about two dozen United States geographic areas, and enrolled through a virtual design. To assign participants to cohorts, the prospective study relied on clinical history that participants themselves reported in a screening survey and a study questionnaire. Exposed participants had been in contact, within 2 weeks of entering the study, with a person who had a PCR-confirmed or clinician-diagnosed case of COVID-19. In the prospective study, mobile phlebotomists collected whole blood, serum and a nasopharyngeal or oropharyngeal swab from each participant. Prospective study participants could optionally give additional blood draws and questionnaires over a roughly two-month period. Blood samples from the prospective study were shipped frozen or at room temperature prior to DNA extraction.

The V gene is TRBV20-1 and the J gene is TRBJ1-1; the best D guess is TRBD1, with 5 bases matching. The source of this sequence is a woman aged 18-29 years who had been exposed to COVID-19. Sequences were obtained from PBMCs or T cells enriched from blood (not recorded which). The CDR3 here reads CSARTDTEAFF. DNA sequence: TGCAGTGCTAGGACAGACACTGAAGCTTTCTTT.